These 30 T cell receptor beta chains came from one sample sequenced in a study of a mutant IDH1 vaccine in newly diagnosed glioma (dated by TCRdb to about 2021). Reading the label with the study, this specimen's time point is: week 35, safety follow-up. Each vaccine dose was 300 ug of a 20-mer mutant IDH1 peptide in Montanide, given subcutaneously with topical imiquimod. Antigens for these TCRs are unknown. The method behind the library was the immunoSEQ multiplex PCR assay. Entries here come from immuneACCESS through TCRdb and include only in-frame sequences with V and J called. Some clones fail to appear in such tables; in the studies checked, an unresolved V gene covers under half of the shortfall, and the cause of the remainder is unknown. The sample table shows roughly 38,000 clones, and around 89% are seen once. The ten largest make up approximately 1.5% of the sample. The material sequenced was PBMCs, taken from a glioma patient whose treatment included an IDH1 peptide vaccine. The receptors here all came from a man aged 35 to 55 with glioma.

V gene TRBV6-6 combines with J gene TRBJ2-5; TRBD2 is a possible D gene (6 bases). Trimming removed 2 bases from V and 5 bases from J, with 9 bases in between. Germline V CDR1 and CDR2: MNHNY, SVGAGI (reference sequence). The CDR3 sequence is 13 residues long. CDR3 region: CASSYGGIETQYF. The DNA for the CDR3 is TGTGCCAGCAGTTACGGAGGGATCGAGACCCAGTACTTC.

This CDR3 is CAISVRGGEKLFF. The DNA of the CDR3 is TGTGCCATCAGCGTCAGGGGTGGTGAAAAACTGTTTTTT. The chain joins TRBV10-3 to TRBJ1-4; D is possibly TRBD1 (6 bases). The CDR3 runs to 13 residues. V was shortened by 6 bases and J by 7 bases, with 12 bases between the two germline ends. Germline loops: CDR1 ENHRY, CDR2 SYGVKD.

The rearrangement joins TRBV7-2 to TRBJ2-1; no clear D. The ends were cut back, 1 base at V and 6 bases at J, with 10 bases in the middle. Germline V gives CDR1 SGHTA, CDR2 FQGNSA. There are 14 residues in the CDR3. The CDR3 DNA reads TGTGCCAGCAGCTTAGTGACCTGGCCCAATGAGCAGTTCTTC. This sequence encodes CASSLVTWPNEQFF.

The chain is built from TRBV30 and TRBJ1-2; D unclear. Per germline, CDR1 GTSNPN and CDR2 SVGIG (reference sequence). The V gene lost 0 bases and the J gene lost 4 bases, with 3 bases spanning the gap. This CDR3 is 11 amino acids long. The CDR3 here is CAWSVLYGYTF. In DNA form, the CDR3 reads TGTGCCTGGAGTGTACTCTATGGCTACACCTTC.

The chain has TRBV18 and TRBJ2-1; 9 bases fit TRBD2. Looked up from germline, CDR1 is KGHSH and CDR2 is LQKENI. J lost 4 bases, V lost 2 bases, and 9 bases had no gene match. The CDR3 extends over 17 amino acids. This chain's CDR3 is CASSPYVGSGGYNEQFF. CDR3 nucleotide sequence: TGTGCCAGCTCACCATACGTAGGTAGCGGGGGATACAATGAGCAGTTCTTC.

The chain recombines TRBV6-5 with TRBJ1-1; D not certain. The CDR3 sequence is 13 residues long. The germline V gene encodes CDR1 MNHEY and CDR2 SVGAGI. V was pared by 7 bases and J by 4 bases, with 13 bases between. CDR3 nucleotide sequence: TGTGCCAGCATGATAATTGGTGGCACTGAAGCTTTCTTT. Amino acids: CASMIIGGTEAFF.

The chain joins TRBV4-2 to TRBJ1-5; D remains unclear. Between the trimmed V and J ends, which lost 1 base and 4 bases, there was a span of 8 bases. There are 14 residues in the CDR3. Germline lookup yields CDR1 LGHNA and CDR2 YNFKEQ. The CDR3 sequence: CASSQGHINQPQHF. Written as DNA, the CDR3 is TGTGCCAGCAGCCAAGGGCACATTAATCAGCCCCAGCATTTT.

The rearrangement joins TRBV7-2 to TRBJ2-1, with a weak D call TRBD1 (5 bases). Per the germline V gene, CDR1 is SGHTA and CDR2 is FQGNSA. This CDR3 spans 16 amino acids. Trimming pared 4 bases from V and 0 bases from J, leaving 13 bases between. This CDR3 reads CASSSQGPSSYNEQFF. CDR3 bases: TGTGCCAGCAGCTCTCAGGGCCCTAGCTCCTACAATGAGCAGTTCTTC.

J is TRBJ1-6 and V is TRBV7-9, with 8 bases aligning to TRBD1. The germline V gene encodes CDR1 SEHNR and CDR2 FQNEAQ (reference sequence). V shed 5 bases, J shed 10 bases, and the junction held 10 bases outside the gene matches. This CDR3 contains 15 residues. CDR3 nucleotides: TGTGCCAGCAGCCCTATGACAGGGGCTGGGTCACCCCTCCACTTT. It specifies CASSPMTGAGSPLHF.

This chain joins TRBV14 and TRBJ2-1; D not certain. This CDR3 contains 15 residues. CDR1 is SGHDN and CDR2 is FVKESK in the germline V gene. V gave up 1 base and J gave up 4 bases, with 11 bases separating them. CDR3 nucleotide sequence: TGTGCCAGCAGCCAAGTTCGAAGGACGTACAATGAGCAGTTCTTC. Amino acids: CASSQVRRTYNEQFF.

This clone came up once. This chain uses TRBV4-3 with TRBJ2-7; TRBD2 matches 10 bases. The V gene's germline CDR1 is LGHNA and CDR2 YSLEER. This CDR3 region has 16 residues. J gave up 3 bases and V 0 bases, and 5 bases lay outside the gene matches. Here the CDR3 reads CASSQDYASGSYEQYF. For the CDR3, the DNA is TGCGCCAGCAGCCAAGATTACGCTAGCGGGAGCTACGAGCAGTACTTC.

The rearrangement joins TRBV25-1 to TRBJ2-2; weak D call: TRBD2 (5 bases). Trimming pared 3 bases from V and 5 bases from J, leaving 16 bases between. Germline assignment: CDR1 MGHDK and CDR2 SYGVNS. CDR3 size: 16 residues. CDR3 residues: CASSDGQLGGTGELFF. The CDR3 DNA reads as TGTGCCAGCAGTGACGGCCAATTGGGCGGGACCGGGGAGCTGTTTTTT. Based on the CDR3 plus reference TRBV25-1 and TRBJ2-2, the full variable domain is EADIYQTPRYLVIGTGKKITLECSQTMGHDKMYWYQQDPGMELHLIHYSYGVNSTEKGDLSSESTVSRIRTEHFPLTLESARPSHTSQYLCASSDGQLGGTGELFFGEGSRLTVL.

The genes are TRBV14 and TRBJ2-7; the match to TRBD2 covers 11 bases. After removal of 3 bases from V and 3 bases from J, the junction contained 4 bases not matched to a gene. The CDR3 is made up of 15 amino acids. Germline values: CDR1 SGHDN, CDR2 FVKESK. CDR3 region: CASSQTGLAVYEQYF. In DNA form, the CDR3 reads TGTGCCAGCAGCCAGACGGGACTAGCGGTCTACGAGCAGTACTTC.

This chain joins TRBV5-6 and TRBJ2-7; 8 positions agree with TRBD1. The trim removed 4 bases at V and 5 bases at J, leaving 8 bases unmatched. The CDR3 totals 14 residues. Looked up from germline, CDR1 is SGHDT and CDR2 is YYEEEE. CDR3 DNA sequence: TGTGCCAGCAGCAAGTGGACAGGGAACCACGAGCAGTACTTC. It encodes CASSKWTGNHEQYF. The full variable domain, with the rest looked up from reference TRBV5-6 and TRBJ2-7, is DAGVTQSPTHLIKTRGQQVTLRCSPKSGHDTVSWYQQALGQGPQFIFQYYEEEERQRGNFPDRFSGHQFPNYSSELNVNALLLGDSALYLCASSKWTGNHEQYFGPGTRLTVT.

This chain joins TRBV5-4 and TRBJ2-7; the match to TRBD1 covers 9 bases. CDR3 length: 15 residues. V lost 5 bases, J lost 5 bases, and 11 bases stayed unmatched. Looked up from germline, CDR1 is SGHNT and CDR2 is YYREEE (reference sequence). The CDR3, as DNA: TGTGCCAGCAGTTCTTTACGGACAGGGGTCCACGAGCAGTACTTC. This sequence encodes CASSSLRTGVHEQYF.

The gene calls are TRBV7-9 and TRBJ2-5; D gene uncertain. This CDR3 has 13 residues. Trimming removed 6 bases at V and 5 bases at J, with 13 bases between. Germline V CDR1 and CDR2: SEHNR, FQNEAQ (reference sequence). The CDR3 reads CASRTAGGETQYF. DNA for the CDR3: TGTGCCAGCAGGACGGCAGGTGGGGAGACCCAGTACTTC.

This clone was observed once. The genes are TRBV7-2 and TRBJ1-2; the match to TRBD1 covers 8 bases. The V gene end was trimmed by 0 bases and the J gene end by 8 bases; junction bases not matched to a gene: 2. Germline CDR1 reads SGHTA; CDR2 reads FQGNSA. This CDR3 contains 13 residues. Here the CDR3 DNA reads TGTGCCAGCAGCTTAGCGGGGACAGGCGGCTACACCTTC. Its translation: CASSLAGTGGYTF.

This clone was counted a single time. The DNA of the CDR3 is TGCAGCGTTGAAGCCAAGTCCGGGACAGGGAGATATTTT. Translating it yields CSVEAKSGTGRYF. This chain joins TRBV29-1 and TRBJ1-3; 9 positions match TRBD1. Germline V lookup: CDR1 SQVTM, CDR2 ANQGSEA. V gave up 1 base and J gave up 15 bases; unmatched junction bases: 10. The CDR3 consists of 13 residues.

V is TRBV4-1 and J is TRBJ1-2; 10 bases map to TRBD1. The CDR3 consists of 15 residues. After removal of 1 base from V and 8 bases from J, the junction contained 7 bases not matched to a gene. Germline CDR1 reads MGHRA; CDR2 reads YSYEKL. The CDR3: CASSQVGGTGDGYTF. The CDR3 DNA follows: TGCGCCAGCAGCCAAGTCGGGGGGACAGGGGACGGCTACACCTTC.

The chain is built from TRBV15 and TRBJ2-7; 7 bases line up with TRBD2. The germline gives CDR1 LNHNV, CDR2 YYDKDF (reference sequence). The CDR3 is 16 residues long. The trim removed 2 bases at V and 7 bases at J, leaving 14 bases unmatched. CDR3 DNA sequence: TGTGCCACCAGCAGAAGGGAGGGACCCACCCCCAGGGAGCAGTACTTC. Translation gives CATSRREGPTPREQYF.

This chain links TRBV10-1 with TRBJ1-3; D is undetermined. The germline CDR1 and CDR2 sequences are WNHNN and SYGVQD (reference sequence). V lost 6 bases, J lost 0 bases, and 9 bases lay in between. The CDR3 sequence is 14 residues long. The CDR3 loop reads CASSPGDSGNTIYF. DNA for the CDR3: TGCGCCAGCAGCCCAGGAGACTCTGGAAACACCATATATTTT.

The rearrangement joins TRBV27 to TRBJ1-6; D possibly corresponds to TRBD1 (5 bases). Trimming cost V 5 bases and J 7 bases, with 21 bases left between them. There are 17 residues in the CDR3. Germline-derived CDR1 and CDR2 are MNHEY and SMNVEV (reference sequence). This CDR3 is CASSLWGPVAGNSPLHF. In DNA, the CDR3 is TGTGCCAGCAGTCTTTGGGGACCAGTTGCCGGCAATTCACCCCTCCACTTT.

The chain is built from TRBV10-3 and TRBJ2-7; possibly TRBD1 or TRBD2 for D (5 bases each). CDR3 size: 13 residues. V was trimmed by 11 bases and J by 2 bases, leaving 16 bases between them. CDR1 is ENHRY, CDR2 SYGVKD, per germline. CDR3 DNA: TGTGCCGCCGAACGGGACGGAGCCTACGAGCAGTACTTC. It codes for CAAERDGAYEQYF.

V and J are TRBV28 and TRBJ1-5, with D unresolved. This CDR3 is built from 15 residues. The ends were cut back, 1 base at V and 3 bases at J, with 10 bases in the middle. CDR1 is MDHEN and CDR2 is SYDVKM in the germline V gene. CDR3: CASSLFWQVNQPQHF. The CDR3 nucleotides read TGTGCCAGCAGTTTATTTTGGCAGGTCAATCAGCCCCAGCATTTT.

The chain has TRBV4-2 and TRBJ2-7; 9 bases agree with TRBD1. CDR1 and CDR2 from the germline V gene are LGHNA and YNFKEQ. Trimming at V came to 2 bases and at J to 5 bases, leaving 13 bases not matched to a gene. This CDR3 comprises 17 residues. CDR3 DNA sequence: TGTGCCAGCAGCCAACGATTCGGCGGACAGGGGTATGACGAGCAGTACTTC. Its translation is CASSQRFGGQGYDEQYF.

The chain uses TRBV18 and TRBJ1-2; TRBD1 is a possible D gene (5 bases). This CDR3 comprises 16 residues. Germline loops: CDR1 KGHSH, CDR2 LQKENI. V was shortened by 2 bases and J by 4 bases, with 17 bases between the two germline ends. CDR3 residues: CASSPGDGALLYGYTF. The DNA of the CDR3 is TGTGCCAGCTCACCAGGGGACGGTGCCCTGCTCTATGGCTACACCTTC.

The CDR3 nucleotides read TGTGCCAGCAGTCATCCGAGGGACAGGGATCAGCCCCAGCATTTT. Translated: CASSHPRDRDQPQHF. This sequence joins TRBV6-6 and TRBJ1-5; 9 bases line up with TRBD1. Germline CDR1 reads MNHNY; CDR2 reads SVGAGI (reference sequence). V was pared by 5 bases and J by 5 bases, with 7 bases of the junction left unmatched. The CDR3 runs to 15 residues.

The CDR3 bases are TGTGCCAGCAGCCCGGGAGGGTCCCTTTCCGAGCAGTACGTC. Its protein product is CASSPGGSLSEQYV. The V gene is TRBV7-9, the J gene TRBJ2-7, with TRBD2 identical over 8 bases. CDR1 SEHNR and CDR2 FQNEAQ come from the germline V gene (reference sequence). This CDR3 contains 14 residues. The trim removed 5 bases at V and 6 bases at J, leaving 9 bases unmatched.

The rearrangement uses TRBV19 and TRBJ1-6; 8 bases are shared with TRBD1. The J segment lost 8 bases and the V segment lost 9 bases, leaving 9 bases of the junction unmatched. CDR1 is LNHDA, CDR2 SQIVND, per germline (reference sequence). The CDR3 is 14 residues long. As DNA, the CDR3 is TGTGCCAGCTCCGGGACAGGTCCCGATTCACCCCTCCACTTT. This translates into CASSGTGPDSPLHF.

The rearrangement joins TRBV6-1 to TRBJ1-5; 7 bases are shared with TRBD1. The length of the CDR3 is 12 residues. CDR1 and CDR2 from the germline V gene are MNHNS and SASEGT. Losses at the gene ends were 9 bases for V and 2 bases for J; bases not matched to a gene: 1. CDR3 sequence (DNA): TGTGCCAGTGGGACAGGCAATCAGCCCCAGCATTTT. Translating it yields CASGTGNQPQHF.